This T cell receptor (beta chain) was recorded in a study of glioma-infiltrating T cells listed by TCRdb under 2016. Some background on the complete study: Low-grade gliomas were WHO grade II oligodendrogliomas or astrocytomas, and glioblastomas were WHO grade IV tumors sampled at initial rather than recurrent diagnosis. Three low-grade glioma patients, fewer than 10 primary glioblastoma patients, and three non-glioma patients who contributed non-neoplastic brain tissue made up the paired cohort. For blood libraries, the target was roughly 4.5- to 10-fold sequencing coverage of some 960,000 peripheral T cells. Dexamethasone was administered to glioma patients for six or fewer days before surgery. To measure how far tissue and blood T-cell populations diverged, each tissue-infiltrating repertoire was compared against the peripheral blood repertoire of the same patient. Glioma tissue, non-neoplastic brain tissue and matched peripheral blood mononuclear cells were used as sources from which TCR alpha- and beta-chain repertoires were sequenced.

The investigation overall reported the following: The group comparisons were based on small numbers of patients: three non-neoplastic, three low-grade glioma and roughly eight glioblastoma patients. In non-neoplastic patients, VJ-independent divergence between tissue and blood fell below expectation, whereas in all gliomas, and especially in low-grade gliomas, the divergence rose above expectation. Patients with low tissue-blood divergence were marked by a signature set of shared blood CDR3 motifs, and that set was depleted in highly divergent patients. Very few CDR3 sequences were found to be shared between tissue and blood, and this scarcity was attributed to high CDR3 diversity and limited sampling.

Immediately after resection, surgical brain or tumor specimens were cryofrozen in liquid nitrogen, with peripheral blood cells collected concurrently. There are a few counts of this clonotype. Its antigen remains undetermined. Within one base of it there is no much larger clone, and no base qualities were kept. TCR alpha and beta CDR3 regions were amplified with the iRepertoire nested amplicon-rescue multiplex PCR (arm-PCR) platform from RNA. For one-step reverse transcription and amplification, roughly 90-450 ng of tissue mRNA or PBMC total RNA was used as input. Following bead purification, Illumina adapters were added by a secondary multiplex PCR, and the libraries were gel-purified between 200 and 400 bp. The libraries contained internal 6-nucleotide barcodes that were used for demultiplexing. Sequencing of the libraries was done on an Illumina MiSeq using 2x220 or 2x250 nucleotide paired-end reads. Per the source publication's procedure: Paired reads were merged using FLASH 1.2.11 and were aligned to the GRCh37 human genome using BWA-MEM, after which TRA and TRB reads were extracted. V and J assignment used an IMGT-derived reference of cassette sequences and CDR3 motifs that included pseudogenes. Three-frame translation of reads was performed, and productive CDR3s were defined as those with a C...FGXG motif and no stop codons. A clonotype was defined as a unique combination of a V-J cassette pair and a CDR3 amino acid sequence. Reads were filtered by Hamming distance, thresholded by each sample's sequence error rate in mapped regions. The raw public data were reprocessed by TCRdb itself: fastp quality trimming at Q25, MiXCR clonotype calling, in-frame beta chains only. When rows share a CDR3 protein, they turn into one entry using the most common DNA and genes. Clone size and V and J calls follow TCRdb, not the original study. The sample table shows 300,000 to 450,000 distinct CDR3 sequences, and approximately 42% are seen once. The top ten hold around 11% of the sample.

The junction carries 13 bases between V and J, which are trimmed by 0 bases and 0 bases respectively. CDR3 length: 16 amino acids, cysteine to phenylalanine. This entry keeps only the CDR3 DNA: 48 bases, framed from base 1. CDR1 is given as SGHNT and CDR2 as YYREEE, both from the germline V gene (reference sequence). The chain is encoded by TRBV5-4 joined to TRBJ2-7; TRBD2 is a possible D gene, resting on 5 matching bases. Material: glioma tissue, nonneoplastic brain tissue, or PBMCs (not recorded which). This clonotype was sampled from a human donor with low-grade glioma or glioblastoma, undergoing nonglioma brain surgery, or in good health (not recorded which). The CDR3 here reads CASSLDLEGNSYEQYF. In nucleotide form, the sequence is TGTGCCAGCAGCTTGGATCTTGAGGGAAACTCCTACGAGCAGTACTTC.